A single sample is the source of the 19 T cell receptor beta chains below, sequenced in a study of blood T cells in healthy people across ages. Together with a sample-barcoded 5' primer, a J-beta primer mix was included in a second PCR lasting about 6 to 12 cycles. TCRdb reprocessed the 5' RACE reads via MiXCR and lists one record per CDR3 protein. Seen here are around 1,000,000 distinct CDR3 sequences, 25% observed once, and the top ten hold around 0.7%. This sample also appeared in a second study, on T cells of mothers and their children.

The sequenced sample was blood. The receptors derive from a girl aged 2-10 years in good health.

The chain uses TRBV6-6 and TRBJ2-7, with 7 bases that match TRBD1. The germline V gene encodes CDR1 MNHNY and CDR2 SVGAGI (reference sequence). CDR3 length equals 14 residues. V shed 8 bases, J shed 6 bases, and the junction held 13 bases outside the gene matches. In DNA, the CDR3 is TGTGCCAGCGGATCGGGACAGCCAAACTTCGAGCAGTACTTC. Translated, it gives CASGSGQPNFEQYF.

This clonotype was counted a few times. The J gene is TRBJ2-7, the V gene TRBV29-1; D uncertain. V lost 5 bases and J lost 3, with 8 bases in between. The CDR3 has 11 residues. The germline CDR1 and CDR2 sequences are SQVTM and ANQGSEA. The CDR3 coding sequence is TGCAGCGTTTTAGGACGCTACGAGCAGTACTTC. Its protein product is CSVLGRYEQYF.

The rearrangement joins TRBV4-3 to TRBJ2-1; TRBD2 matches 8 bases. This CDR3 comprises 18 residues. CDR1 is LGHNA and CDR2 is YSLEER in the germline V gene. Germline trimming cut 0 bases from V and 2 bases from J; bases unmatched to any gene: 9. The CDR3 sequence: CASSQDGIGGGPYNEQFF. In DNA, the CDR3 is TGCGCCAGCAGCCAAGATGGGATCGGGGGGGGCCCCTACAATGAGCAGTTCTTC.

This clonotype was seen only a few times. The chain carries TRBV20-1 and TRBJ2-5; a possible D gene is TRBD1 (5 bases). The closer fit of TRBJ2-7 to the DNA end suggests the J call may be wrong. The CDR3 is made up of 16 amino acids. The germline V gene encodes CDR1 DFQATT and CDR2 SNEGSKA (reference sequence). CDR3 in amino acids: CSARDSTGSYSYEQYF. CDR3 bases: TGCAGTGCTAGAGATTCTACAGGTTCATACTCCTACGAGCAGTACTTC.

A few counts support this clonotype. This chain joins TRBV24-1 and TRBJ2-5; D unclear. The CDR3 runs to 13 residues. In germline, CDR1 is KGHDR, CDR2 SFDVKD. V was cut by 9 bases and J by 4 bases, with 14 bases left in between. The CDR3 region is CATGVGKGETQYF. The CDR3 coding sequence is TGTGCCACCGGTGTTGGGAAGGGAGAGACCCAGTACTTC.

The gene calls are TRBV7-9 and TRBJ1-6; D is ambiguous. There are 14 residues in the CDR3. V lost 5 bases and J 9 bases, leaving 14 bases between the germline ends. Per germline, CDR1 SEHNR and CDR2 FQNEAQ (reference sequence). This CDR3 reads CASSGSDWSSPLHF. CDR3 nucleotides: TGTGCCAGCAGCGGCTCGGACTGGAGTTCACCCCTCCACTTT.

This clonotype was found once. The V and J genes are TRBV7-3 and TRBJ1-2; D is unresolved. The germline V gene encodes CDR1 SGHTA and CDR2 FQGTGA. This CDR3 contains 16 residues. Trimming stripped 1 base from V and 8 bases from J, with 20 bases between. Here the CDR3 reads CASSLSGGAKAGGYTF. The CDR3 DNA sequence: TGTGCCAGCAGCTTAAGTGGAGGAGCGAAAGCCGGGGGCTACACCTTC.

This clonotype came up a few times. The chain employs TRBV20-1 and TRBJ2-1; D gene ambiguous. The J call could be wrong; TRBJ2-7 is a better fit for the DNA end. Looked up from germline, CDR1 is DFQATT and CDR2 is SNEGSKA (reference sequence). The CDR3 runs 11 residues. The CDR3 loop is CSATRAGEQYF. For the CDR3, the DNA is TGCAGTGCTACCCGGGCCGGCGAGCAGTACTTC.

CDR3 amino acids: CASSEGPAYEQYF. CDR3 nucleotides: TGTGCCAGTTCGGAGGGCCCGGCCTACGAGCAGTACTTC. This rearrangement joins TRBV27 to TRBJ2-7; weak D call: TRBD2 (6 bases). The CDR3 extends over 13 amino acids. The germline V gene has CDR1 MNHEY and CDR2 SMNVEV (reference sequence). Trimming took off 9 bases at V and 2 bases at J, with 14 bases between the two ends.

This clonotype was picked up a small number of times. This chain uses TRBV14 with TRBJ2-3, with TRBD2 matching 9 bases. With 4 bases clipped from V and 0 bases from J, the junction kept 8 bases outside the gene matches. The CDR3 consists of 17 residues. From germline, CDR1 is SGHDN and CDR2 FVKESK. The DNA for the CDR3 is TGTGCCAGCAGCCCGCACGCACTAGCGGGTAGCACAGATACGCAGTATTTT. It yields the protein CASSPHALAGSTDTQYF.

This clonotype was recorded a few times. The chain couples TRBV5-5 to TRBJ2-1; D is unclear. Germline assignment: CDR1 SGHKS and CDR2 YYEKEE (reference sequence). This CDR3 contains 12 residues. The V gene lost 4 bases and the J gene lost 9 bases, with 11 bases spanning the gap. The CDR3 nucleotides are TGTGCCAGCAGCCCGGAACTCGTTGAGCAGTTCTTC. This gives the protein CASSPELVEQFF.

The chain uses TRBV6-5 and TRBJ2-1; D gene uncertain. Germline CDR1 MNHEY, CDR2 SVGAGI. The CDR3 sequence is 11 residues long. V was pared by 2 bases and J by 9 bases, with 5 bases between. CDR3: CASSYIGEQFF. CDR3 coding DNA: TGTGCCAGCAGTTACATCGGTGAGCAGTTCTTC.

With respect to this clonotype: The junction and the germline gene differ at one end; a read error may be behind it. The rearrangement uses TRBV20-1 and TRBJ2-1; 8 bases map to TRBD2. The CDR3 loop spans 16 amino acids. Germline V gene data show CDR1 as DFQATT and CDR2 as SNEGSKA (reference sequence). The CDR3 loop is CSATSAVAGLYNEQLF. The CDR3 nucleotides read TGCAGTGCTACCTCGGCGGTAGCGGGATTGTACAATGAGCAGCTCTTC.

This clonotype was seen more than once but under ten times. V usage is TRBV12-3 or TRBV12-4 and J usage is TRBJ2-5, with 9 bases aligning to TRBD1. The end of the DNA aligns better with TRBJ2-1, so the J call may be wrong. This CDR3 is 15 amino acids long. The CDR3 sequence: CASSFKGQGNNEQFF. CDR3 in DNA: TGTGCCAGCAGTTTCAAGGGACAGGGTAACAATGAGCAGTTCTTC.

The V and J genes are TRBV4-2 and TRBJ2-5, with 9 bases matching TRBD2. The end of the DNA aligns better with TRBJ2-1, so the J call may be wrong. CDR3 length: 14 amino acids. Per germline, CDR1 LGHNA and CDR2 YNFKEQ. The CDR3, as DNA: TGTGCCAGCAGTCTGAGCGGGGGGCAGAATGAGCAGTTCTTC. This gives the protein CASSLSGGQNEQFF.

The CDR3 reads CSVDSGFQETQYF. The CDR3 DNA reads TGCAGCGTTGACTCAGGGTTCCAAGAGACCCAGTACTTC. The genes are TRBV29-1 and TRBJ2-5; D is possibly TRBD1 (5 bases). The CDR3 runs 13 residues. Per the germline V gene, CDR1 is SQVTM and CDR2 is ANQGSEA. Deletions cut 3 bases from V and 1 base from J, with 9 bases between.

This clonotype has more than one count but fewer than ten. CDR3 region: CASPPVGGPASTDTQYF. The CDR3 nucleotides read TGTGCCAGCCCCCCGGTCGGTGGTCCTGCTAGCACAGATACGCAGTATTTT. The V and J genes are TRBV28 and TRBJ2-3; D remains unclear. CDR3 length equals 17 residues. In germline, CDR1 is MDHEN, CDR2 SYDVKM. The V end was cut by 8 bases, the J end by 0 bases, with 21 bases between. The complete variable domain, with remaining parts taken from reference TRBV28 and TRBJ2-3, reads DVKVTQSSRYLVKRTGEKVFLECVQDMDHENMFWYRQDPGLGLRLIYFSYDVKMKEKGDIPEGYSVSREKKERFSLILESASTNQTSMYLCASPPVGGPASTDTQYFGPGTRLTVL.

J is TRBJ1-2 and V is TRBV9; D unresolved. There are 15 residues in the CDR3. The V end was cut by 3 bases, the J end by 7 bases, with 19 bases between. Germline V gene lookup returns CDR1 SGDLS and CDR2 YYNGEE. The CDR3 loop reads CASSGPLVWQSGYTF. As DNA, the CDR3 is TGTGCCAGCAGCGGACCCCTCGTTTGGCAGAGTGGCTACACCTTC.

This clonotype was recorded a few times. J is TRBJ2-1 and V is TRBV29-1; 11 nucleotides match TRBD2. J gave up 5 bases and V 7 bases, and 7 bases lay outside the gene matches. CDR1 is SQVTM, CDR2 ANQGSEA, per germline. The CDR3 sequence is 14 residues long. The CDR3 sequence is CSASGTSGNNEQFF. Here the CDR3 DNA reads TGCAGCGCCTCCGGGACTAGCGGTAACAATGAGCAGTTCTTC.